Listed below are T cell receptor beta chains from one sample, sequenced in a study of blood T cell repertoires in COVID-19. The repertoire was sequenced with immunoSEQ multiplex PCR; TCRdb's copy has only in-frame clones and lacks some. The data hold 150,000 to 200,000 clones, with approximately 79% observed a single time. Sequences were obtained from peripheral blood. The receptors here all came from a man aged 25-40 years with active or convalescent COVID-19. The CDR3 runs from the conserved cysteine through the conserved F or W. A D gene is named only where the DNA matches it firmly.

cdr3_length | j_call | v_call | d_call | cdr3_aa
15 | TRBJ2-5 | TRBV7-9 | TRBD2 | CASSLVGGGQETQYF
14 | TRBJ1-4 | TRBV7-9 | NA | CASSTDTQNEKLFF
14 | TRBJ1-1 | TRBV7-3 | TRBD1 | CASSLGGTGGQAFF
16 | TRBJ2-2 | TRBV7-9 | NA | CASSPRGTRGYGELFF
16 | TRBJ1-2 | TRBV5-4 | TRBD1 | CASSLAGTGVNYGYTF
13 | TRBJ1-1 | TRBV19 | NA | CASSTNRDTEAFF
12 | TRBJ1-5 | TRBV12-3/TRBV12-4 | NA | CASSLGQTFYHF
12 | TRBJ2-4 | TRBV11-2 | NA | CASSLVENIQYF
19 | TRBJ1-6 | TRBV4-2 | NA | CASSQDTDTLSSYNSPLHF
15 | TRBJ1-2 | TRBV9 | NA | CASSPDSSWNYGYTF
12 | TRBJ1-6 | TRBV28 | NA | CASSATVSPLHF
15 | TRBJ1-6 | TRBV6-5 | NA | CASKEGRVWNSPLHF
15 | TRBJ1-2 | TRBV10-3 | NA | CAISPSGQDNYGYTF
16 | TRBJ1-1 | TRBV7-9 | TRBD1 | CASSSLRQGRGTEAFF
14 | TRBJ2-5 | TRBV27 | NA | CASSLTETRETQYF
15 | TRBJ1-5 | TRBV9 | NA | CASSGSDYSNQPQHF
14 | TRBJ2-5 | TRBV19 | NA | CASSAQGLQETQYF
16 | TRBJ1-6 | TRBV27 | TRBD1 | CASSSRTGSYNSPLHF
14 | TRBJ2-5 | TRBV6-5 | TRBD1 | CASSYTDREETQYF
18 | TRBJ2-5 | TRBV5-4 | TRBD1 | CASSFPDRGGRDRETQYF
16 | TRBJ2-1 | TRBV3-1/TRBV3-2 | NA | CASSQDAGSSYNEQFF
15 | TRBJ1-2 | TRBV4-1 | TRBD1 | CASSPRQGDNYGYTF
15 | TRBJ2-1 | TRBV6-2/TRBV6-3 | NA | CASSYPGVRDNEQFF
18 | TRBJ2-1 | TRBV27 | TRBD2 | CASSLSFGTSLSYNEQFF
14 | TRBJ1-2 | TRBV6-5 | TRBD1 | CASRGPGQGRGYTF
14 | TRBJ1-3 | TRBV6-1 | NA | CASSEAGLGNTIYF
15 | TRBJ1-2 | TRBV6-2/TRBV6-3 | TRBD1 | CASSQSWDRGYGYTF
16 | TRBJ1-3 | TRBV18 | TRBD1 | CASSPTGVSSGNTIYF
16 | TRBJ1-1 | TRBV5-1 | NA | CASRVQGDGVNTEAFF
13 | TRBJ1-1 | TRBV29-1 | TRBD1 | CSVGQGVNTEAFF
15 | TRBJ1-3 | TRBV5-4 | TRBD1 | CASSPGTGYGNTIYF
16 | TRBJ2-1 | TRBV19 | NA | CASSISQGRSYNEQFF